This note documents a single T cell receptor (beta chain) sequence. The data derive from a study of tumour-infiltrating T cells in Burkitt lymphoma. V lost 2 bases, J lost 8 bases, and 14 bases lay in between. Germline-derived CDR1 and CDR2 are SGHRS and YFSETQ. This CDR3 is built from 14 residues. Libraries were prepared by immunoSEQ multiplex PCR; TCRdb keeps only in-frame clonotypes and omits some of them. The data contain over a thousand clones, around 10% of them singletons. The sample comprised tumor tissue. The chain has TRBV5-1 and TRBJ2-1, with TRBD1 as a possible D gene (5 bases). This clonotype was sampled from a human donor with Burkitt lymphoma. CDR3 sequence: CASSLTTRVYEQFF. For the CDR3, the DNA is TGCGCCAGCAGCTTAACAACCAGGGTCTATGAGCAGTTCTTC.